A single sample is the source of the 32 T cell receptor beta chains below, sequenced in a study of CD8+CD57+ T cells in acquired aplastic anemia. Genomic DNA templated the TCR beta VDJ and CDR3 profiling. TCRdb reprocessed the reads via MiXCR and lists one record per CDR3 protein. This sample has 200,000 to 250,000 distinct CDR3 sequences, with around 60% found just once. Sequencing was performed on sorted CD4+, CD8+, or CD8+CD57+ T cells (not recorded which) from PBMCs. The receptors were gathered from a human donor in good health.

V and J are TRBV29-1 and TRBJ2-1; no reliable D call. The V end lost 4 bases, the J end lost 10 bases, and 20 bases lay between the germline ends. The CDR3 length is 14 residues. Germline loops: CDR1 SQVTM, CDR2 ANQGSEA. Here the CDR3 reads CSVGQEMELFEQFF. The DNA of the CDR3 is TGCAGCGTTGGCCAGGAGATGGAACTGTTCGAGCAGTTCTTC.

V gene TRBV20-1 combines with J gene TRBJ1-6; 7 bases are a match to TRBD1. Trimming removed 3 bases from V and 5 bases from J; junction bases left unmatched: 7. The CDR3 totals 15 residues. Germline V gene data show CDR1 as DFQATT and CDR2 as SNEGSKA (reference sequence). The chain's CDR3 is CSARRGRENNSPLHF. The CDR3 DNA follows: TGCAGTGCTAGGAGGGGGCGGGAAAATAATTCACCCCTCCACTTT.

CDR3 sequence (DNA): TGCAGTGCTATTGGAGGGCCTAGCGGGGGCGACACCGGGGAGCAGTTCTTC. Its protein product is CSAIGGPSGGDTGEQFF. The V call is TRBV20-1, the J call TRBJ2-1; TRBD2 matches at 10 bases. The CDR3 contains 17 residues. Germline assignment: CDR1 DFQATT and CDR2 SNEGSKA (reference sequence). J gave up 10 bases and V 4 bases, and 19 bases lay outside the gene matches.

The table lists this clonotype with a count of one. The genes are TRBV6-6 and TRBJ2-1, with D perhaps TRBD1 (6 bases). V was shortened by 6 bases and J by 0 bases, with 9 bases between the two germline ends. Germline V gene data show CDR1 as MNHNY and CDR2 as SVGAGI (reference sequence). The CDR3 contains 14 residues. The CDR3 loop reads CASSSGASYNEQFF. Here the CDR3 DNA reads TGTGCCAGCAGCTCAGGGGCCTCCTACAATGAGCAGTTCTTC.

The rearrangement uses TRBV29-1 and TRBJ2-7, with a possible D match to TRBD1 (5 bases). The V end lost 7 bases, the J end lost 2 bases, and 9 bases lay between the germline ends. Germline values: CDR1 SQVTM, CDR2 ANQGSEA. The CDR3 runs 11 residues. CDR3 bases: TGCAGCGCCGGCAGGGCCTACGAGCAGTACTTC. Translated: CSAGRAYEQYF.

In this sample, this clonotype turned up once. The J gene is TRBJ1-5, the V gene TRBV10-3; tentatively, D is TRBD1 (5 bases). From germline, CDR1 is ENHRY and CDR2 SYGVKD. Trimming left V 10 bases short and J 3 bases short, with 13 bases between. This CDR3 has 13 residues. The CDR3 DNA follows: TGTGCCACCGGGGGAGGGGCCAATCAGCCCCAGCATTTT. This gives the protein CATGGGANQPQHF.

The sample holds many counts of this clonotype. The CDR3 bases are TGTGCCAGCAGTGAAGCGCTTCCCGGCTACACCGGGGAGCTGTTTTTT. Protein: CASSEALPGYTGELFF. This chain connects TRBV2 to TRBJ2-2, with no clear D. The V and J ends lost 0 bases and 3 bases respectively, with 11 bases between them. Germline V gives CDR1 SNHLY, CDR2 FYNNEI. The CDR3 covers 16 residues. The full variable domain, rest sourced from reference TRBV2 and TRBJ2-2, is EPEVTQTPSHQVTQMGQEVILRCVPISNHLYFYWYRQILGQKVEFLVSFYNNEISEKSEIFDDQFSVERPDGSNFTLKIRSTKLEDSAMYFCASSEALPGYTGELFFGEGSRLTVL.

This sequence joins TRBV24-1 and TRBJ2-2, with D possibly being TRBD1 (5 bases). V lost 5 bases to trimming and J lost 2 bases, with 14 bases between them. The germline CDR1 and CDR2 sequences are KGHDR and SFDVKD. This CDR3 has 16 amino acids. For the CDR3, the DNA is TGTGCCACCAGTGCGTGGCAGGGCCTCAACACCGGGGAGCTGTTTTTT. Residues: CATSAWQGLNTGELFF.

This chain connects TRBV24-1 to TRBJ2-2; 7 bases are a match to TRBD2. The trim removed 4 bases at V and 5 bases at J, leaving 9 bases unmatched. Looked up from germline, CDR1 is KGHDR and CDR2 is SFDVKD. This CDR3 contains 16 residues. CDR3 loop: CATSDPLARYTGELFF. CDR3 sequence (DNA): TGTGCCACCAGTGACCCACTAGCGCGGTATACCGGGGAGCTGTTTTTT.

The V and J genes are TRBV7-3 and TRBJ2-3; TRBD2 matches 14 bases. The CDR3 has 16 residues. V trimming: 5 bases; J trimming: 4 bases; junction bases outside the gene matches: 5. Per germline, CDR1 SGHTA and CDR2 FQGTGA. The CDR3 nucleotides are TGTGCCAGCAGCCCTGGGACTAGCGGGAGTGCAGATACGCAGTATTTT. Translated: CASSPGTSGSADTQYF.

This clonotype was recorded once. The CDR3 reads CAISYGTASQPQHF. CDR3 bases: TGTGCCATCAGTTACGGGACAGCCTCTCAGCCCCAGCATTTT. The chain employs TRBV10-3 and TRBJ1-5; 7 bases fit TRBD1. Germline V lookup: CDR1 ENHRY, CDR2 SYGVKD. The CDR3 is 14 residues long. Unmatched junction bases numbered 7, after V lost 5 bases and J lost 6 bases.

This clonotype was counted many times. The chain uses TRBV29-1 and TRBJ2-5; D is perhaps TRBD1 or TRBD2 (5 bases each). The CDR3 totals 14 residues. Germline V lookup: CDR1 SQVTM, CDR2 ANQGSEA. V lost 5 bases and J 5 bases, leaving 18 bases between the germline ends. The CDR3 DNA is TGCAGCGTTTGTGTTGGGGGTTTGTGGGAGACCCAGTACTTC. It encodes CSVCVGGLWETQYF.

This clonotype has more than one count but fewer than ten. This may be a read error: a much more frequent sequence differs by one nucleotide. The J gene is TRBJ1-1, the V gene TRBV6-5; no definite D call. The CDR3 is 11 residues long. Germline-derived CDR1 and CDR2 are MNHEY and SVGAGI. With 2 bases removed from V and 4 bases from J, the gap between germline ends came to 2 bases. CDR3 region: CASSYSTEAFF. DNA for the CDR3: TGTGCCAGCAGTTACAGCACTGAAGCTTTCTTT.

This clonotype was found a few times. The chain is built from TRBV7-9 and TRBJ2-2; D is perhaps TRBD2 (5 bases). V shed 1 base and J shed 6 bases, with 12 bases lying between them. Germline V gene sequence: CDR1 SEHNR, CDR2 FQNEAQ (reference sequence). CDR3 length equals 15 residues. CDR3 DNA: TGTGCCAGCAGCTTAGGGACGGGAAGGGCCGGGGAGCTGTTTTTT. This sequence encodes CASSLGTGRAGELFF.

This chain connects TRBV19 to TRBJ2-2, with D hard to call. This CDR3 has 14 amino acids. The germline V and J ends were trimmed by 2 bases and 6 bases, with 10 bases remaining between them. Germline V gives CDR1 LNHDA, CDR2 SQIVND (reference sequence). The CDR3 protein is CASSIIGPSGELFF. CDR3 coding DNA: TGTGCCAGTAGTATAATCGGACCGTCCGGGGAGCTGTTTTTT.

The V call is TRBV10-3, the J call TRBJ1-2, with a possible D match to TRBD1 (5 bases). V was pared by 0 bases and J by 8 bases, with 13 bases between. The length of the CDR3 is 14 residues. Per the germline V gene, CDR1 is ENHRY and CDR2 is SYGVKD. The CDR3 sequence: CAISESTAGWGYTF. The CDR3 nucleotides read TGTGCCATCAGTGAGTCGACGGCAGGGTGGGGCTACACCTTC.

The chain joins TRBV7-9 to TRBJ1-1; D not resolved. V gave up 4 bases and J gave up 6 bases, with 12 bases separating them. This CDR3 contains 13 residues. Germline V CDR1 and CDR2: SEHNR, FQNEAQ (reference sequence). The CDR3 coding sequence is TGTGCCAGCAGCTCCCTCGTGGAATCTGAAGCTTTCTTT. This encodes CASSSLVESEAFF.

This clonotype was counted a single time. The V gene is TRBV11-2, the J gene TRBJ1-1; TRBD1 might be the D (6 bases). The V gene's germline CDR1 is SGHAT and CDR2 FQNNGV. V was trimmed by 6 bases and J by 5 bases, leaving 19 bases between them. CDR3 size: 15 residues. CDR3 loop: CASRISLIRGTEAFF. CDR3 bases: TGTGCCAGCAGAATAAGCTTAATTAGGGGGACTGAAGCTTTCTTT.

This clonotype was seen ten or more times. The gene calls are TRBV20-1 and TRBJ2-7; 9 bases map to TRBD2. Germline lookup yields CDR1 DFQATT and CDR2 SNEGSKA (reference sequence). V trimming: 0 bases; J trimming: 6 bases; junction bases outside the gene matches: 15. The CDR3 length is 17 residues. CDR3 nucleotide sequence: TGCAGTGCTAGAGATAAGGGGTCGGCGGGAGGGCCGAGCGAGCAGTACTTC. Encoded protein: CSARDKGSAGGPSEQYF.

This chain links TRBV7-2 with TRBJ1-2; TRBD1 might be the D (6 bases). The germline V gene has CDR1 SGHTA and CDR2 FQGNSA. CDR3 length equals 12 residues. V lost 5 bases to trimming and J lost 7 bases, with 11 bases between them. CDR3 amino acids: CASSQRGSGYTF. The CDR3 DNA follows: TGTGCCAGCAGCCAGAGGGGGAGTGGCTACACCTTC.

This clonotype came up many times. The chain combines TRBV6-5 with TRBJ2-3; 8 bases are a match to TRBD2. With 7 bases clipped from V and 3 bases from J, the junction kept 9 bases outside the gene matches. Germline V lookup: CDR1 MNHEY, CDR2 SVGAGI. The length of the CDR3 is 15 residues. The CDR3 reads CASTHGGAETDTQYF. CDR3 in DNA: TGTGCCAGCACCCACGGGGGGGCTGAGACAGATACGCAGTATTTT.

This clonotype appeared once. This chain uses TRBV6-7 with TRBJ2-2; 9 nucleotides agree with TRBD1. Being an ORF, TRBV6-7 has a function that is uncertain. CDR3 length equals 16 residues. V gave up 6 bases and J gave up 5 bases; unmatched junction bases: 10. As DNA, the CDR3 is TGTGCCAGCAGCAGACTTGGGACAGGGAGGACCGGGGAGCTGTTTTTT. Translating it yields CASSRLGTGRTGELFF.

This clonotype was counted ten times or more. The CDR3 DNA reads as TGTGCCAGTACAGCCTCTAACTATGGCTACACCTTC. It specifies CASTASNYGYTF. This chain uses TRBV2 with TRBJ1-2, with no clear D. CDR1 and CDR2 (germline): SNHLY, FYNNEI. V was pared by 9 bases and J by 0 bases, with 8 bases between. The CDR3 spans 12 residues.

The V and J genes are TRBV7-3 and TRBJ2-5, with 7 nucleotides matching TRBD1. The CDR3 consists of 13 residues. The germline gives CDR1 SGHTA, CDR2 FQGTGA. V was clipped by 7 bases and J by 4 bases; unmatched bases: 6. The CDR3 loop reads CASTDRVGETQYF. The CDR3 DNA reads TGTGCCAGCACCGACAGGGTTGGAGAGACCCAGTACTTC. The full variable domain, completed using reference TRBV7-3 and TRBJ2-5, is GAGVSQTPSNKVTEKGKYVELRCDPISGHTALYWYRQSLGQGPEFLIYFQGTGAADDSGLPNDRFFAVRPEGSVSTLKIQRTERGDSAVYLCASTDRVGETQYFGPGTRLLVL.

The table lists this clonotype with many counts. The chain has TRBV2 and TRBJ2-7; the D gene could be TRBD1 or TRBD2 (5 bases each). Germline loops: CDR1 SNHLY, CDR2 FYNNEI. Trimming shortened V by 6 bases and J by 3 bases, and 15 bases separated the two germline ends. The CDR3 is 14 residues long. CDR3 DNA: TGTGCCAGCAGGACTTGGGGCGCGGGCTACGAGCAGTACTTC. Amino acid sequence: CASRTWGAGYEQYF.

V gene TRBV24-1 combines with J gene TRBJ1-6; D possibly corresponds to TRBD1 (6 bases). V was cut by 10 bases and J by 7 bases, with 10 bases left in between. Germline V gives CDR1 KGHDR, CDR2 SFDVKD. The CDR3 is 12 residues long. The CDR3 DNA follows: TGTGCCACGGACAGTCGAAATTCACCCCTCCACTTT. Its translation is CATDSRNSPLHF.

The chain is built from TRBV5-1 and TRBJ1-1, with 9 bases aligning to TRBD1. In germline, CDR1 is SGHRS, CDR2 YFSETQ. Trimming removed 8 bases from V and 4 bases from J; junction bases left unmatched: 6. The CDR3 contains 13 residues. The DNA of the CDR3 is TGCGCCAGTCACAGGGGGCCGGGCACTGAAGCTTTCTTT. Translating gives CASHRGPGTEAFF.

The count of this clonotype is one. Germline is not matched at one junction end, which may reflect a read error. The chain carries TRBV10-3 and TRBJ1-5, with D maybe TRBD1 (6 bases). The CDR3 has 17 amino acids. Germline-derived CDR1 and CDR2 are ENHRY and SYGVKD. Here the CDR3 reads CAISEIAGVNSNRPQHF. The CDR3 nucleotides are TGTGCCATCAGTGAGATTGCAGGGGTAAATAGCAATCGGCCCCAGCATTTT.

This clonotype was seen more than once but under ten times. This sequence joins TRBV7-6 and TRBJ2-2; 11 bases align to TRBD2. Germline-derived CDR1 and CDR2 are SGHVS and FNYEAQ. Trimming cost V 6 bases and J 5 bases; bases outside gene matches: 8. This CDR3 region has 16 residues. The CDR3 is CASSLTLAGGTGELFF. As DNA, the CDR3 is TGTGCCAGCAGTTTAACTCTAGCGGGAGGTACCGGGGAGCTGTTTTTT.

This clonotype appeared once. V and J are TRBV7-9 and TRBJ2-3; 8 nucleotides agree with TRBD2. The CDR3 spans 14 residues. Per germline, CDR1 SEHNR and CDR2 FQNEAQ (reference sequence). Germline trimming cut 1 base from V and 4 bases from J; bases unmatched to any gene: 1. The CDR3 here is CASSLVREADTQYF. The CDR3 DNA is TGTGCCAGCAGCTTAGTGCGGGAGGCAGATACGCAGTATTTT.

The genes are TRBV7-9 and TRBJ2-7, with TRBD2 matching 11 bases. V was clipped by 3 bases and J by 5 bases; unmatched bases: 6. The CDR3 covers 15 residues. In germline, CDR1 is SEHNR, CDR2 FQNEAQ (reference sequence). CDR3 bases: TGTGCCAGCAGCTTTGGGGTAGCGGGGGGGCACGAGCAGTACTTC. Encoded protein: CASSFGVAGGHEQYF.

The chain is built from TRBV6-5 and TRBJ1-2, with 9 bases that match TRBD1. CDR1 is MNHEY, CDR2 SVGAGI, per germline. The CDR3 spans 15 residues. Trimming at V came to 1 base and at J to 8 bases, leaving 8 bases not matched to a gene. CDR3 DNA sequence: TGTGCCAGCAGTTACTTAACAGGGGGCGCAAAGGGCTACACCTTC. Its protein is CASSYLTGGAKGYTF.